This T cell receptor (beta chain) derives from a study of cytomegalovirus exposure and HLA in healthy donors. The data were produced by immunoSEQ multiplex PCR, yet TCRdb's version contains in-frame clones alone and is incomplete. This sample yields some 66,000 clones, of which 97% are seen a single time; 1.5% to 2% belongs to the top ten. Concerning this clone: Antigen: not known.

The V gene's germline CDR1 is MNHEY and CDR2 SMNVEV (reference sequence). CDR3 size: 14 residues. Trimming cost V 2 bases and J 2 bases, with 7 bases left between them. Study-wide findings and caveats: Within the 90 to 150 validation repertoires, first-cohort TCR clusters tended to co-occur, according to a later analysis. The authors enumerated 150 to 200 TCR beta chains as linked to cytomegalovirus.

The source material was PBMCs. The chain links TRBV27 to TRBJ1-5; the D is unclear. The origin of this receptor is a woman in her late teens or twenties in good health and CMV-seropositive. CDR3 nucleotide sequence: TGTGCCAGCAGTTTAGGGGAGGGCAATCAGCCCCAGCATTTT. Residues: CASSLGEGNQPQHF.